The T cell receptor beta chain described here comes from a study of T cell responses to AZD1222 COVID-19 vaccine. At the level of the study: Pooling was applied to second doses at about 4 or about 12 weeks. Study findings and constraints: White British ancestry dominated among donors, who included more females, and clonal diversity was possibly underestimated. Two AZD1222 doses significantly raised spike-specific TCR breadth and depth over controls. Distributed over spike, vaccine-associated CD4 TCRs predominated at 160-218 and 743-854.

On this clone: Its antigen is undetermined.

V was clipped by 2 bases and J by 6 bases, with 11 bases between them. The CDR3 contains 14 residues. CDR1 and CDR2 (germline): SGHTA, FQGNSA. Sequencing was performed with immunoSEQ multiplex PCR; in TCRdb, only in-frame clones are kept and a portion is missing. The table records approximately 97,000 clones, 84% of them present only once. The chain employs TRBV7-2 and TRBJ2-1, with a weak D call TRBD1 (5 bases). This TCR was sampled from an adult in good health. The sequences come from peripheral blood, collected on day 0 of AZD1222 vaccination. The CDR3 DNA follows: TGTGCCAGCAGCTTATTGCAGGGAACCAATGAGCAGTTCTTC. This translates into CASSLLQGTNEQFF.